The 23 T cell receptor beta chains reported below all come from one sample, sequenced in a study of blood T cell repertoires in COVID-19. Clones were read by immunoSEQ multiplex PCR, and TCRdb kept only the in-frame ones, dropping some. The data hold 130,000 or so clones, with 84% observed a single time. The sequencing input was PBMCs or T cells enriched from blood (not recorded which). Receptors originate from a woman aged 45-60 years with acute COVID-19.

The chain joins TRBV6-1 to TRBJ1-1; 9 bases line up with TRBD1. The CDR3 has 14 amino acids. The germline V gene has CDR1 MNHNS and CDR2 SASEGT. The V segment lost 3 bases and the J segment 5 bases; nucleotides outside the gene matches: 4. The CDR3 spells CASSDTGGRTEAFF. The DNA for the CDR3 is TGTGCCAGCAGTGACACAGGGGGCCGGACTGAAGCTTTCTTT.

The CDR3 reads CASSVGGLAGANEQFF. The CDR3 DNA reads TGTGCCAGCAGCGTAGGTGGGCTAGCGGGAGCCAATGAGCAGTTCTTC. V gene TRBV9 combines with J gene TRBJ2-1; 10 bases match TRBD2. CDR1 and CDR2 from the germline V gene are SGDLS and YYNGEE. This CDR3 has 16 amino acids. J was trimmed by 6 bases and V by 0 bases; bases with no gene match: 6.

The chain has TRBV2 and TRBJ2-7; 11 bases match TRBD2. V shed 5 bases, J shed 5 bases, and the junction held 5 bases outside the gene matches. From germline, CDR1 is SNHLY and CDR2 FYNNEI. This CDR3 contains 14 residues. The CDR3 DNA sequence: TGTGCCAGCAGTCTCCTAGCGGGAGGCGACGAGCAGTACTTC. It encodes CASSLLAGGDEQYF.

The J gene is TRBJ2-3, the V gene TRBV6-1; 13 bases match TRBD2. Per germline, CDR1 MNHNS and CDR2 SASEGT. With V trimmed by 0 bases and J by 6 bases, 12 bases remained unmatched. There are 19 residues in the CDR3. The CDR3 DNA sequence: TGTGCCAGCAGTGAAGCAACCTTCCGGACTAGCGGGAGAAGGGATACGCAGTATTTT. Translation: CASSEATFRTSGRRDTQYF.

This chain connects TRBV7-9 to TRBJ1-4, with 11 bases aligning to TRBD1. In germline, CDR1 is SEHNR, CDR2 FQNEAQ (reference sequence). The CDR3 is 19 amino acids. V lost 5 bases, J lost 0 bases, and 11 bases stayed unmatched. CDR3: CASSAGQGAFFATNEKLFF. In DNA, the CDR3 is TGTGCCAGCAGCGCCGGACAGGGGGCCTTCTTCGCAACTAATGAAAAACTGTTTTTT.

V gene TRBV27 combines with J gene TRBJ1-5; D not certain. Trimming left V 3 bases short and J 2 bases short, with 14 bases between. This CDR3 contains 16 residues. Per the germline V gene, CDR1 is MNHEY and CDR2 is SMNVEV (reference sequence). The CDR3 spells CASSFVQYLGNQPQHF. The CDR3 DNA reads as TGTGCCAGCAGTTTTGTACAGTATCTGGGCAATCAGCCCCAGCATTTT.

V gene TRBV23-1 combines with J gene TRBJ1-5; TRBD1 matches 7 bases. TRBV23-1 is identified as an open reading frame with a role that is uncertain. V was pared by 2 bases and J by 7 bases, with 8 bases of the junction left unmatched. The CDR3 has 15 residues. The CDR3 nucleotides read TGCGCCAGCAGTCAAATACAGGGGAACTGGCAGCCCCAGCATTTT. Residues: CASSQIQGNWQPQHF.

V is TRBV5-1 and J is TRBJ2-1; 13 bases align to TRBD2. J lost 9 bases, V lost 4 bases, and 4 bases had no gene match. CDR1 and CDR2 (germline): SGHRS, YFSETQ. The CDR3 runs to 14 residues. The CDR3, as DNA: TGCGCCAGCAGCGGGGGACTAGCGGGACGTGAGCAGTTCTTC. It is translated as CASSGGLAGREQFF.

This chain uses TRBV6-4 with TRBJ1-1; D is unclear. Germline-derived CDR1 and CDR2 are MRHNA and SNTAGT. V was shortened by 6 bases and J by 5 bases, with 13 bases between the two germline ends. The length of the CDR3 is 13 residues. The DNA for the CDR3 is TGTGCCAGCAGCGTCGGGGTGGGGACTGAAGCTTTCTTT. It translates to CASSVGVGTEAFF.

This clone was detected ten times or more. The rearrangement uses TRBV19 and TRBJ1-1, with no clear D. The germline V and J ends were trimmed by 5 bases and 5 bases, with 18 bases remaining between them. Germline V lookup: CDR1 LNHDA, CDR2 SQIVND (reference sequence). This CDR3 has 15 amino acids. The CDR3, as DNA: TGTGCCAGTAGTTTGGAGTCAGCGGGAAGGACTGAAGCTTTCTTT. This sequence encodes CASSLESAGRTEAFF.

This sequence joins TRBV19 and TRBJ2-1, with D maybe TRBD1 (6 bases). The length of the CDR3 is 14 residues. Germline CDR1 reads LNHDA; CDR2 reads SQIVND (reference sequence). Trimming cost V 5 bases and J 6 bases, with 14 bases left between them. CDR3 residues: CASSSSGTFNEQFF. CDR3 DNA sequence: TGTGCCAGTAGTTCATCCGGGACATTCAATGAGCAGTTCTTC.

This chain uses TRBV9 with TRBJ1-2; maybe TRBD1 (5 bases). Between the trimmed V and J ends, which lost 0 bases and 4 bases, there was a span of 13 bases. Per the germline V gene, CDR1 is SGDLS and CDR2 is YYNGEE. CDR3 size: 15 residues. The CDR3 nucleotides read TGTGCCAGCAGCGTAGAAGGAGGGACCGTCTATGGCTACACCTTC. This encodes CASSVEGGTVYGYTF. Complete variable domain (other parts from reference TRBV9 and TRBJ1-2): DSGVTQTPKHLITATGQRVTLRCSPRSGDLSVYWYQQSLDQGLQFLIQYYNGEERAKGNILERFSAQQFPDLHSELNLSSLELGDSALYFCASSVEGGTVYGYTFGSGTRLTVV.

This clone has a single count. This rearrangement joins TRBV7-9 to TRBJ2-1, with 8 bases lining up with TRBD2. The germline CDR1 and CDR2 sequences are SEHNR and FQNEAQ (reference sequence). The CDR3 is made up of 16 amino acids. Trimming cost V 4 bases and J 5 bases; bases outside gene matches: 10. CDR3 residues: CASSSPRLATNNEQFF. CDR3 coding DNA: TGTGCCAGCAGCTCCCCAAGACTAGCGACTAACAATGAGCAGTTCTTC.

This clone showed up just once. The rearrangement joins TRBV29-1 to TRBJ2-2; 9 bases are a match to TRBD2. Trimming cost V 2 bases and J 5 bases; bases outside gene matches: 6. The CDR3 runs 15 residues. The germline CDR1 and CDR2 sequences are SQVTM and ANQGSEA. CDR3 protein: CSVELAGRGTGELFF. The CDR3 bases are TGCAGCGTTGAACTAGCGGGACGAGGGACCGGGGAGCTGTTTTTT.

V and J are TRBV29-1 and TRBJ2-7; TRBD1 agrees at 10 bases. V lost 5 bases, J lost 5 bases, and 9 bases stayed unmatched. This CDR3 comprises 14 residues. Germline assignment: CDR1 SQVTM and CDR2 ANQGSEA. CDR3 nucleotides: TGCAGCGTTCGGGACAGGGGATGGAGTGACGAGCAGTACTTC. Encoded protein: CSVRDRGWSDEQYF.

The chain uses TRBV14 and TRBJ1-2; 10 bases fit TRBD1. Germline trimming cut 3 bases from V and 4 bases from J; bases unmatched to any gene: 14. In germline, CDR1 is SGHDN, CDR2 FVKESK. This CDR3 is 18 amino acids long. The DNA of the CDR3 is TGTGCCAGCAGCCATTCCCAAGACAGGGGGCTTTCTATCTATGGCTACACCTTC. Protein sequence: CASSHSQDRGLSIYGYTF.

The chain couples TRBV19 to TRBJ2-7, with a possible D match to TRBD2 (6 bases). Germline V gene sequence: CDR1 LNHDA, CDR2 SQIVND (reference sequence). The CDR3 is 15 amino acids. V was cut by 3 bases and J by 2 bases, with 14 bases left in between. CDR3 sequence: CASSIGVAVTYEQYF. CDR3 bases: TGTGCCAGTAGTATCGGGGTAGCGGTAACCTACGAGCAGTACTTC.

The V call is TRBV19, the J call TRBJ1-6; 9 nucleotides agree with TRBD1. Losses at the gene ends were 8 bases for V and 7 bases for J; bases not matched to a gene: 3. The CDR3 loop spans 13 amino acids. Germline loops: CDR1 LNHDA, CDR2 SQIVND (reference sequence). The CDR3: CASGDRVNSPLHF. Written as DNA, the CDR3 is TGTGCCAGTGGGGACAGGGTAAATTCACCCCTCCACTTT.

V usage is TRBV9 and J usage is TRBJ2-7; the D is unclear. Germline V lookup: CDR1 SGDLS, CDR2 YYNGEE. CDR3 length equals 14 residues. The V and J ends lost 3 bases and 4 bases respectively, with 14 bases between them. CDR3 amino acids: CASSGIEVGYEQYF. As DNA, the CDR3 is TGTGCCAGCAGCGGAATAGAGGTAGGATACGAGCAGTACTTC. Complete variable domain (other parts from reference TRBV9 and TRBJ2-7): DSGVTQTPKHLITATGQRVTLRCSPRSGDLSVYWYQQSLDQGLQFLIQYYNGEERAKGNILERFSAQQFPDLHSELNLSSLELGDSALYFCASSGIEVGYEQYFGPGTRLTVT.

CDR3 DNA sequence: TGTGCCAGCAGGGAGTACAGGGCCTATGGCTACACCTTC. Translated: CASREYRAYGYTF. The chain carries TRBV2 and TRBJ1-2; weak D call: TRBD1 (6 bases). V lost 6 bases and J 4 bases, leaving 12 bases between the germline ends. Germline V gene sequence: CDR1 SNHLY, CDR2 FYNNEI. This CDR3 comprises 13 residues.

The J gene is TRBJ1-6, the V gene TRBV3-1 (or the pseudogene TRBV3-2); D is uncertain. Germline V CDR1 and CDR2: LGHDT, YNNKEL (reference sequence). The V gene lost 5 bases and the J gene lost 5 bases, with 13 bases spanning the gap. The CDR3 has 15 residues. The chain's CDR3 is CASSLRVGDNSPLHF. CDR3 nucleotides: TGTGCCAGCAGCTTGAGAGTGGGAGATAATTCACCCCTCCACTTT.

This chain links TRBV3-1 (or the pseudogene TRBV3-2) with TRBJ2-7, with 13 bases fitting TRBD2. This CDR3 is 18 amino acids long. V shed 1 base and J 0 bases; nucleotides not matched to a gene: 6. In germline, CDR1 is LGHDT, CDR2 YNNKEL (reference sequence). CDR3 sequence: CASSQGWTSGSNSYEQYF. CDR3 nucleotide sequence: TGTGCCAGCAGCCAAGGCTGGACTAGCGGGAGTAACTCCTACGAGCAGTACTTC.

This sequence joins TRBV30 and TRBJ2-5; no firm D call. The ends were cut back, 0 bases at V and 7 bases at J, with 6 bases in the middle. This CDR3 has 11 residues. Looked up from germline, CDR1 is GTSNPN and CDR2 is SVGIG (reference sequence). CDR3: CAWSVTGTQYF. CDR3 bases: TGTGCCTGGAGTGTTACGGGGACCCAGTACTTC.